These T cell receptor beta chains were read from a single sample in a study of shared clonotypes between healthy human individuals. Method: immunoSEQ multiplex PCR; TCRdb's copy keeps in-frame clones and lacks some. In the table there are some 580,000 clones, almost 97% of which are singletons. The sequencing input was naive CD4+ T cells sorted from blood. The receptors derive from a woman in her twenties or thirties in good health. Each CDR3 is given with its conserved first and last residue. D genes are given only for firm matches. Clone size is shown for a subset of rows, as once, few, many or a class of expanded clone.

TRBV7-9	.	.	TRBJ1-2	TGTGCCAGCAGAGCTGGTGTAGGGCGGGGCTACACCTTC	CASRAGVGRGYTF
TRBV29-1	TRBD2	.	TRBJ2-2	TGCAGCGTAGGGACTAGCGGGAGTGACGCCGGGGAGCTGTTTTTT	CSVGTSGSDAGELFF
TRBV21-1	.	.	TRBJ2-7	TGTGCCAGCAGCAAATCCGATACAGCGGCGCTAGCCTCCTACGAGCAGTACTTC	CASSKSDTAALASYEQYF
TRBV28	TRBD2	once	TRBJ2-5	TGTGCCAGCAGTTTGGCGCGGGGGGAGCAGTACTTC	CASSLARGEQYF
TRBV11-2	TRBD2	.	TRBJ2-3	TGTGCCAGCAGCCCTATGACAGGGCGACTAGCGGGACGCACAGATACGCAGTATTTT	CASSPMTGRLAGRTDTQYF
TRBV5-1	TRBD1	.	TRBJ2-2	TGCGCCAGCAGCTTCCGGGACAGGGGCGGGGAGCTGTTTTTT	CASSFRDRGGELFF
TRBV6-5	TRBD2	once	TRBJ2-7	TGTGCCACCAATAGCGGGAGTCTACCCTACGAGCAGTACTTC	CATNSGSLPYEQYF
TRBV2	.	.	TRBJ2-1	TGTGCCAGCGTCTACGGCCCCATGAGGAATGAGCAGTTCTTC	CASVYGPMRNEQFF
TRBV28	.	.	TRBJ2-7	TGTGCCAGCAGTGCGACAGGCAGCTCCTACGAGCAGTACTTC	CASSATGSSYEQYF
TRBV7-3	TRBD2	once	TRBJ2-7	TGTGCCAGCAGCTTAACAGCGGGAGACGACGAGCAGTACTTC	CASSLTAGDDEQYF
TRBV5-5	TRBD1	.	TRBJ1-4	TGTGCCAGCAGCTCACAGGGGTTAAATGAAAAACTGTTTTTT	CASSSQGLNEKLFF
TRBV2	.	.	TRBJ2-5	TGTGCCAGCAGCGCGGCCCGTATGGAAGAGACCCAGTACTTC	CASSAARMEETQYF
TRBV15	TRBD2	once	TRBJ2-1	TGTGCCACCAGCAAGCCGGGACTATACAATGAGCAGTTCTTC	CATSKPGLYNEQFF
TRBV28	.	.	TRBJ2-7	TGTGCCAGCAGGCCTACAGGCAAGAGCTCCTACGAGCAGTACTTC	CASRPTGKSSYEQYF
TRBV25-1	TRBD1	.	TRBJ1-3	TGTGCCAGCAGCCGAGGAGGACAGGGCCGAAACACCATATATTTT	CASSRGGQGRNTIYF
TRBV2	.	.	TRBJ2-5	TGTGCCAGCAGTGAGCTAGTAGAGACCCAGTACTTC	CASSELVETQYF
TRBV5-1	.	.	TRBJ2-2	TGCGCCAGCAGCTTGATCGCTTTCGCGAACACCGGGGAGCTGTTTTTT	CASSLIAFANTGELFF
TRBV28	TRBD2	.	TRBJ2-1	TGTGCCAGCAGTGCCCTGGGACTAGCCAGGGAGCAGTTCTTC	CASSALGLAREQFF
TRBV5-1	.	.	TRBJ2-7	TGCGCCAGCAGCTTGGCTCTTCGGGGGGCAGGGGACCCCTACGAGCAGTACTTC	CASSLALRGAGDPYEQYF
TRBV28	TRBD1	.	TRBJ2-7	TGTGCCAGCAGTTATCGACAGGGGCCGAACTACGAGCAGTACTTC	CASSYRQGPNYEQYF
TRBV5-1	.	.	TRBJ2-5	TGCGCCAGCAGCTTGGATGGTCACCAAGAGACCCAGTACTTC	CASSLDGHQETQYF
TRBV5-1	.	few	TRBJ2-7	TGCGCCAGCAGCCTCGGGGCCGAGGGGGAGCAGTACTTC	CASSLGAEGEQYF
TRBV21-1	.	.	TRBJ2-2	TGTGCCAGCAGTGATGACACAGTCAGAGGTCTTGGGGAGCTGTTTTTT	CASSDDTVRGLGELFF
TRBV5-4	TRBD1	.	TRBJ1-2	TGTGCCAGCAGCTCACCGGACAGGGGGTACTATGGCTACACCTTC	CASSSPDRGYYGYTF
TRBV28	.	.	TRBJ1-5	TGTGCCAGCAGTTCCCCTGTCCCAGGCCGACAGCCCCAGCATTTT	CASSSPVPGRQPQHF
TRBV5-6	.	.	TRBJ2-6	TGTGCCAGCAGTCAAATTCCAAGCTCTGGGGCCAACGTCCTGACTTTC	CASSQIPSSGANVLTF
TRBV6-5	.	.	TRBJ2-3	TGTGCCAGCAGTTACTCGAGGCCCGACCGGGGAGATACGCAGTATTTT	CASSYSRPDRGDTQYF
TRBV5-1	.	.	TRBJ1-6	TGCGCCAGCAGCCCCGGTTCGTCAGGGGAGAATTCACCCCTCCACTTT	CASSPGSSGENSPLHF
TRBV19	TRBD2	.	TRBJ2-3	TGTGCCAGTAGTATTAAGCGGGGTAGCACAGATACGCAGTATTTT	CASSIKRGSTDTQYF